This record covers a single TCR beta chain. This sample is drawn from a study of control samples from healthy donors and cancer patients. Sequencing used immunoSEQ multiplex PCR; TCRdb keeps in-frame clones, though not all of them. Counted here are some 150,000 clones, 91% occurring once; the ten biggest clones make up 5.5% to 7.5%. Germline V gene sequence: CDR1 LNHDA, CDR2 SQIVND (reference sequence). There are 13 residues in the CDR3. V was shortened by 1 base and J by 4 bases, with 7 bases between the two germline ends. The rearrangement joins TRBV19 to TRBJ2-5; D may be TRBD2 (5 bases). Input material: blood. The clonotype comes from a man between 18 and 29 years old in good health. CDR3 nucleotides: TGTGCCAGTAGTATAGGTGGACTAGAGACCCAGTACTTC. Protein product: CASSIGGLETQYF.